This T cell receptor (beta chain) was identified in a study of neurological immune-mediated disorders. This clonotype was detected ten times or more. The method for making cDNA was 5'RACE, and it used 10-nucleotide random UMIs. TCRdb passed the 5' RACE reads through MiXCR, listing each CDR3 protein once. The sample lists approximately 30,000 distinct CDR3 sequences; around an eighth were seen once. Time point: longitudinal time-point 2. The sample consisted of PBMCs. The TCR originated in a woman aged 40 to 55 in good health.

The DNA for the CDR3 is TGTGCCAGCTCCCTCTGGGATGAGCAGTTCTTC. Protein sequence: CASSLWDEQFF. The chain carries TRBV18 and TRBJ2-1; D not resolved. Germline CDR1 is KGHSH and CDR2 is LQKENI. This CDR3 is built from 11 residues. V lost 6 bases to trimming and J lost 8 bases, with 8 bases between them.